This TCR beta chain was recorded in a study of beta chain features in type 1 diabetes. This CDR3 is 16 amino acids long. V was trimmed by 3 bases and J by 5 bases, leaving 17 bases between them. CDR1 is MDHEN, CDR2 SYDVKM, per germline. This clone was observed a few times. The investigators reverse transcribed all of the isolated RNA, so they sequenced expressed TCRB transcripts. Some clones are missing from TCRdb's copy, which holds only in-frame ones; the method was immunoSEQ multiplex PCR. The profile shows hundreds of thousands of clones, 10% to 15% of them singletons. The material sequenced was naive CD4+ T cells from blood. The source is a man between 18 and 35 years old in good health. V usage is TRBV28 and J usage is TRBJ2-4, with D unclear. The CDR3 spells CASSFLPQITENIQYF. CDR3 coding DNA: TGTGCCAGCAGTTTTTTACCCCAGATTACCGAAAACATTCAGTACTTC.